One sample yielded the 9 T cell receptor beta chains listed below, sequenced in a study of shared clonotypes between healthy human individuals. TCRdb keeps only in-frame clones here, not all; method: immunoSEQ multiplex PCR. The repertoire consists of 1 million to 1.3 million clones, with more than 75% occurring once and the leading ten covering roughly 0.62%. The sample consisted of memory CD4+ T cells from PBMCs. The sample's subset: CD45RA-negative fraction. Receptors originate from a man aged 18 to 30 in good health. Some clones in this sample may be carry-over from other donors' samples.

J is TRBJ2-7 and V is TRBV18; 10 bases line up with TRBD2. Germline CDR1 is KGHSH and CDR2 is LQKENI. This CDR3 has 13 residues. With V trimmed by 4 bases and J by 6 bases, 3 bases remained unmatched. In DNA, the CDR3 is TGTGCCAGCTCACGAGCGGGAGGGGCCGAGCAGTACTTC. This translates into CASSRAGGAEQYF.

The chain links TRBV5-1 to TRBJ1-2; 12 nucleotides match TRBD1. The trim removed 7 bases at V and 4 bases at J, leaving 2 bases unmatched. CDR3 length equals 13 residues. Germline-derived CDR1 and CDR2 are SGHRS and YFSETQ. The DNA of the CDR3 is TGCGCCAGCGGGACAGGGGGCCTCTATGGCTACACCTTC. This translates into CASGTGGLYGYTF.

Comment on this clone: A far larger clone lies a single base away; this is likely a read error. The identical CDR3 is also encoded by other nucleotide sequences in the sample. The chain recombines TRBV4-2 with TRBJ2-2; 10 positions match TRBD2. This CDR3 spans 18 amino acids. From germline, CDR1 is LGHNA and CDR2 YNFKEQ. The CDR3 nucleotides are TGTGCTAGCAGCCAGGTAGCGGGAGGTACCCGAGGCACCGGGGAGCTGTTTTTT. It yields the protein CASSQVAGGTRGTGELFF.

V and J are TRBV5-5 and TRBJ2-7; tentatively, D is TRBD2 (6 bases). The V end lost 2 bases, the J end lost 0 bases, and 9 bases lay between the germline ends. The CDR3 spans 14 residues. Germline CDR1 SGHKS, CDR2 YYEKEE (reference sequence). The CDR3 DNA follows: TGTGCCAGCAGCTTTCGGCGGGACTCCTACGAGCAGTACTTC. This encodes CASSFRRDSYEQYF.

The V and J genes are TRBV10-3 and TRBJ2-7; 8 bases map to TRBD1. CDR1 and CDR2 (germline): ENHRY, SYGVKD. After removal of 6 bases from V and 3 bases from J, the junction contained 10 bases not matched to a gene. The CDR3 contains 15 residues. The CDR3 region is CAISSSTGTGYEQYF. The CDR3 DNA sequence: TGTGCCATCAGCTCCTCCACCGGGACAGGCTACGAGCAGTACTTC.

This clone has a count of ten or more. Distinct nucleotide sequences in the sample also encode this CDR3. The rearrangement joins TRBV4-1 to TRBJ2-1; 8 bases align to TRBD2. Germline V lookup: CDR1 MGHRA, CDR2 YSYEKL. J lost 10 bases, V lost 1 base, and 12 bases had no gene match. The CDR3 has 16 residues. The CDR3 loop is CASSQAERGIGREQFF. The DNA of the CDR3 is TGCGCCAGCAGCCAAGCCGAGCGGGGGATCGGTAGGGAGCAGTTCTTC.

This clone was picked up one time. The J gene is TRBJ1-2, the V gene TRBV2; TRBD1 matches 12 bases. CDR3 length: 16 residues. Germline CDR1 is SNHLY and CDR2 is FYNNEI. V lost 5 bases and J lost 4; bases outside the gene matches: 8. The CDR3 sequence is CASSFAGTGGSYGYTF. The CDR3 DNA sequence: TGTGCCAGCAGTTTTGCCGGGACAGGGGGCTCCTATGGCTACACCTTC.

This rearrangement joins TRBV7-8 to TRBJ2-5; D is unclear. Trimming removed 4 bases at V and 5 bases at J, with 8 bases between. This CDR3 comprises 12 residues. Germline lookup yields CDR1 SGHVS and CDR2 FQNEAQ. Here the CDR3 reads CASSSASETQYF. The CDR3 nucleotides read TGTGCCAGCAGCTCTGCTTCCGAGACCCAGTACTTC.

The chain recombines TRBV30 with TRBJ1-5; D is perhaps TRBD1 (5 bases). This CDR3 has 14 residues. Between the trimmed V and J ends, which lost 0 bases and 6 bases, there was a span of 12 bases. The germline CDR1 and CDR2 sequences are GTSNPN and SVGIG (reference sequence). The CDR3: CAWSVRGLVQPQHF. DNA of the CDR3: TGTGCCTGGAGTGTAAGGGGTCTGGTTCAGCCCCAGCATTTT.